This TCR beta chain was found in a study of blood T cell repertoires in COVID-19. In regard to this clone: The junction departs from germline at one end; a sequencing error may be responsible.

TCRdb's table, derived via immunoSEQ multiplex PCR, lists solely in-frame clones and lacks some. The sample yields 25,000 to 30,000 clones, nearly 90% seen once. The germline CDR1 and CDR2 sequences are LNHDA and SQIVND (reference sequence). The CDR3 loop spans 16 amino acids. Sequenced sample: peripheral blood. The receptor was derived from a human donor in a cohort sampled during active COVID-19. The chain joins TRBV19 to TRBJ2-4, with TRBD2 matching over 12 bases. The CDR3 sequence is CASTTTHSGTSGFRDF. The CDR3 DNA follows: TGTGCCAGTACCACTACTCACTCCGGGACTAGCGGGTTTAGGGACTTC.